A single sample is the source of the 17 T cell receptor beta chains below, sequenced in a study of spatial heterogeneity in lung cancer. Notes on the study in general: One measure, the expanded intratumoral alpha and beta TCR count, tracked tumor mutation counts.

Described time point: sample taken at primary tumor resection. TCRdb reprocessed the 5' RACE reads via MiXCR and lists one record per CDR3 protein. The table shows about 27,000 distinct CDR3 sequences, with about 7.6% occurring only once. No cognate antigen is known for these TCRs. Material: lung tumor tissue, obtained at surgery. These receptors were taken from a male donor with early-stage non-small cell lung cancer.

V and J are TRBV6-6 and TRBJ1-5; D remains unclear. This CDR3 is built from 13 residues. V was pared by 8 bases and J by 6 bases, with 14 bases between. Germline V lookup: CDR1 MNHNY, CDR2 SVGAGI (reference sequence). CDR3 in amino acids: CASRPTNFQPQHF. The CDR3 region has the DNA TGTGCCAGCCGGCCCACGAATTTTCAGCCCCAGCATTTT.

This clonotype was counted between two and nine times. The chain has TRBV5-1 and TRBJ2-5; unclear D gene. The CDR3 length is 14 residues. The germline gives CDR1 SGHRS, CDR2 YFSETQ. Between the trimmed V and J ends, which lost 0 bases and 3 bases, there was a span of 9 bases. The CDR3 region is CASSLEADKETQYF. CDR3 coding DNA: TGCGCCAGCAGCTTGGAGGCAGACAAAGAGACCCAGTACTTC.

V usage is TRBV29-1 and J usage is TRBJ1-5; 10 bases are a match to TRBD1. CDR3 length equals 12 residues. After removal of 7 bases from V and 5 bases from J, the junction contained 2 bases not matched to a gene. Germline CDR1 and CDR2: SQVTM and ANQGSEA. The CDR3 region is CSAGQGDQPQHF. The CDR3 DNA reads TGCAGCGCAGGACAGGGGGATCAGCCCCAGCATTTT.

This clonotype has at least ten counts. This chain connects TRBV28 to TRBJ1-2, with D possibly matching TRBD1 (6 bases). The germline CDR1 and CDR2 sequences are MDHEN and SYDVKM. V was clipped by 2 bases and J by 4 bases, with 14 bases between them. This CDR3 is built from 15 residues. CDR3 DNA: TGTGCCAGCAGTTTAGGCTCCGGGACACCCTATGGCTACACCTTC. Translated: CASSLGSGTPYGYTF.

This clonotype was recorded at least ten times. The V gene is TRBV6-5, the J gene TRBJ1-4, with D hard to call. Germline V gene data show CDR1 as MNHEY and CDR2 as SVGAGI. V shed 2 bases and J shed 12 bases, with 7 bases lying between them. There are 11 residues in the CDR3. The CDR3 DNA sequence: TGTGCCAGCAGTTACCACGGGGAACTGTTTTTT. Its protein is CASSYHGELFF.

This clonotype appeared many times. This CDR3 reads CASSLMSLAGGSYNEQFF. CDR3 coding DNA: TGTGCCAGCAGCCTGATGAGTCTTGCGGGGGGGTCCTACAATGAGCAGTTCTTC. The chain links TRBV7-6 to TRBJ2-1, with 9 bases matching TRBD2. V dropped 5 bases and J dropped 1; count of bases not matched to a gene: 12. The CDR3 loop spans 18 amino acids. Germline V lookup: CDR1 SGHVS, CDR2 FNYEAQ.

A few counts support this clonotype. The rearrangement uses TRBV7-2 and TRBJ2-2; D is unresolved. CDR3 length: 15 residues. Per the germline V gene, CDR1 is SGHTA and CDR2 is FQGNSA. Deletions cut 1 base from V and 4 bases from J, with 10 bases between. CDR3 DNA sequence: TGTGCCAGCAGCTTAGGGCAGCTTCCCACCGGGGAGCTGTTTTTT. This gives the protein CASSLGQLPTGELFF.

This clonotype came up many times. This chain connects TRBV28 to TRBJ2-7, with a weak D call TRBD1 (6 bases). With 6 bases removed from V and 6 bases from J, the gap between germline ends came to 15 bases. This CDR3 comprises 13 residues. CDR1 MDHEN and CDR2 SYDVKM come from the germline V gene. CDR3 DNA: TGTGCCAGCAGCAAGGGGGTACGGGGCGAGCAGTACTTC. This translates into CASSKGVRGEQYF. The full variable domain, completed using reference TRBV28 and TRBJ2-7, is DVKVTQSSRYLVKRTGEKVFLECVQDMDHENMFWYRQDPGLGLRLIYFSYDVKMKEKGDIPEGYSVSREKKERFSLILESASTNQTSMYLCASSKGVRGEQYFGPGTRLTVT.

CDR3 DNA: TGTGCCACCAGCAGAGGTCCGGGGAGTGGAAACACCATATATTTT. Translating gives CATSRGPGSGNTIYF. The chain employs TRBV15 and TRBJ1-3, with unresolved D. CDR1 LNHNV and CDR2 YYDKDF come from the germline V gene (reference sequence). The CDR3 has 15 residues. V was shortened by 1 base and J by 3 bases, with 10 bases between the two germline ends.

At least ten counts were recorded for this clonotype. The genes are TRBV6-5 and TRBJ2-3; possible D gene TRBD2, 5 bases. This CDR3 has 15 residues. Trimming removed 1 base at V and 6 bases at J, with 14 bases between. Per germline, CDR1 MNHEY and CDR2 SVGAGI. The CDR3 coding sequence is TGTGCCAGCAGTTACTGGGCGGGCCGGGTGGATACGCAGTATTTT. It yields the protein CASSYWAGRVDTQYF.

This clonotype showed up many times. This chain joins TRBV7-9 and TRBJ1-1; D gene ambiguous. Trimming stripped 10 bases from V and 2 bases from J, with 14 bases between. This CDR3 is 13 amino acids long. Germline lookup yields CDR1 SEHNR and CDR2 FQNEAQ (reference sequence). The DNA for the CDR3 is TGTGCCACCCAAGGAGTGCGAAACACTGAAGCTTTCTTT. Its translation: CATQGVRNTEAFF.

The table lists this clonotype with many counts. The V and J genes are TRBV5-1 and TRBJ2-5, with 9 bases lining up with TRBD2. The CDR3 extends over 16 amino acids. Germline V gene sequence: CDR1 SGHRS, CDR2 YFSETQ. The J segment lost 6 bases and the V segment lost 0 bases, leaving 9 bases of the junction unmatched. Here the CDR3 DNA reads TGCGCCAGCAGCTTGGAAGTAGCGGGGGCCTGGAAGACCCAGTACTTC. This encodes CASSLEVAGAWKTQYF. The entire variable domain, with the rest obtained from reference TRBV5-1 and TRBJ2-5, is as follows: KAGVTQTPRYLIKTRGQQVTLSCSPISGHRSVSWYQQTPGQGLQFLFEYFSETQRNKGNFPGRFSGRQFSNSRSEMNVSTLELGDSALYLCASSLEVAGAWKTQYFGPGTRLLVL.

The rearrangement links TRBV4-2 to TRBJ2-5; D uncertain. The ends were cut back, 1 base at V and 3 bases at J, with 9 bases in the middle. The CDR3 is 14 residues long. Germline lookup yields CDR1 LGHNA and CDR2 YNFKEQ. The DNA for the CDR3 is TGTGCCAGCAGCCAAGCGGGCCCTAAAGAGACCCAGTACTTC. Protein product: CASSQAGPKETQYF.

This clonotype was picked up many times. The V gene is TRBV20-1, the J gene TRBJ2-7, with TRBD1 matching over 11 bases. The CDR3 spans 13 residues. The germline CDR1 and CDR2 sequences are DFQATT and SNEGSKA (reference sequence). The J segment lost 2 bases and the V segment lost 5 bases, leaving 2 bases of the junction unmatched. CDR3 amino acids: CSALDRGPYEQYF. CDR3 in DNA: TGCAGTGCTTTGGACAGGGGGCCCTACGAGCAGTACTTC.

This clonotype was observed a handful of times. The chain joins TRBV6-2 or TRBV6-3 to TRBJ2-1, with unresolved D. Trimming took off 10 bases at V and 1 base at J, with 11 bases between the two ends. The CDR3 totals 13 residues. Looked up from germline, CDR1 is MNHEY and CDR2 is SVGEGT. This chain's CDR3 is CATPVPSYNEQFF. The CDR3 DNA sequence: TGTGCCACCCCGGTACCATCCTACAATGAGCAGTTCTTC.

The table lists this clonotype with many counts. The rearrangement links TRBV2 to TRBJ2-6; the match to TRBD1 covers 9 bases. Looked up from germline, CDR1 is SNHLY and CDR2 is FYNNEI. The CDR3 is 15 residues long. V trimming: 6 bases; J trimming: 2 bases; junction bases outside the gene matches: 2. The CDR3 DNA follows: TGTGCCAGCAGGGACAGGGGAGCTGGGGCCAACGTCCTGACTTTC. Its protein product is CASRDRGAGANVLTF.

This clonotype showed up just a few times. The rearrangement uses TRBV27 and TRBJ2-5; TRBD1 might be the D (7 bases). Trimming removed 6 bases from V and 1 base from J, with 9 bases in between. Germline CDR1 MNHEY, CDR2 SMNVEV (reference sequence). The CDR3 sequence is 13 residues long. CDR3 sequence (DNA): TGTGCCAGCAGGCGGGACAGCCAAGAGACCCAGTACTTC. It codes for CASRRDSQETQYF.